The next 3 T cell receptor beta chains were all read from a single sample in a study of cytomegalovirus exposure and HLA in healthy donors. The primer mix had 60 Vbeta and 13 Jbeta primers. Some clones are missing from TCRdb's copy, which holds only in-frame ones; the method was immunoSEQ multiplex PCR. The repertoire shows around 140,000 clones; the top ten hold roughly 1.5%. The material sequenced was PBMCs. Every receptor here comes from a woman in her thirties or forties in good health and CMV-seronegative.

The chain combines TRBV2 with TRBJ2-6; 8 nucleotides agree with TRBD1. Germline lookup yields CDR1 SNHLY and CDR2 FYNNEI. This CDR3 comprises 17 residues. V gave up 4 bases and J gave up 5 bases; unmatched junction bases: 10. CDR3 sequence: CASSVPGQVVRANVLTF. DNA of the CDR3: TGTGCCAGCAGTGTACCGGGACAGGTTGTTCGGGCCAACGTCCTGACTTTC.

The V and J genes are TRBV29-1 and TRBJ2-1, with 7 bases matching TRBD2. From germline, CDR1 is SQVTM and CDR2 ANQGSEA. The CDR3 is 16 amino acids. V was pared by 0 bases and J by 1 base, with 6 bases of the junction left unmatched. The CDR3 DNA follows: TGCAGCGTTGAAGAGGGGAGGGATACGTCCTACAATGAGCAGTTCTTC. It specifies CSVEEGRDTSYNEQFF.

The J gene is TRBJ1-1, the V gene TRBV25-1; D perhaps matches TRBD1 (5 bases). The CDR3 length is 13 residues. From germline, CDR1 is MGHDK and CDR2 SYGVNS. Trimming removed 7 bases from V and 3 bases from J, with 12 bases in between. The DNA of the CDR3 is TGTGCCAGCACAAACAGGAGGGACACTGAAGCTTTCTTT. It translates to CASTNRRDTEAFF.